The 23 T cell receptor beta chains below all came from one sample that was sequenced in a study of cytotoxic CD8 clonotypes in ibrutinib-treated CLL. Profiling relied on immunoSEQ multiplex PCR, and the TCRdb table lists in-frame clones only, not all of them. This sample has about 270,000 clones; approximately 76% occur once, and the top ten carry around 5.1%. The material was PBMCs, obtained at disease progression, from a patient treated with ibrutinib. These receptor sequences come from a human donor with chronic lymphocytic leukemia.

The chain links TRBV5-1 to TRBJ1-3, with a possible D match to TRBD1 (5 bases). Germline V gene sequence: CDR1 SGHRS, CDR2 YFSETQ. There are 16 residues in the CDR3. Trimming left V 1 base short and J 3 bases short, with 14 bases between. CDR3 sequence reads: CASSLPEGSDGNTIYF. For the CDR3, the DNA is TGCGCCAGCAGCTTGCCTGAGGGGTCGGATGGAAACACCATATATTTT.

The chain is built from TRBV9 and TRBJ2-7; no definite D call. The CDR3 sequence is 15 residues long. Germline V CDR1 and CDR2: SGDLS, YYNGEE. V lost 0 bases and J 3 bases, leaving 13 bases between the germline ends. Here the CDR3 reads CASSVAPGANYEQYF. The CDR3 DNA is TGTGCCAGCAGCGTAGCACCAGGAGCTAACTACGAGCAGTACTTC.

The chain carries TRBV28 and TRBJ1-5; D perhaps matches TRBD1 (6 bases). CDR3 length: 17 amino acids. The germline V and J ends were trimmed by 1 base and 2 bases, with 15 bases remaining between them. Germline assignment: CDR1 MDHEN and CDR2 SYDVKM. Here the CDR3 reads CASSLFKRGAGNQPQHF. CDR3 coding DNA: TGTGCCAGCAGTTTATTTAAACGGGGGGCTGGCAATCAGCCCCAGCATTTT.

The chain combines TRBV29-1 with TRBJ1-6; 7 positions agree with TRBD1. The trim removed 6 bases at V and 7 bases at J, leaving 6 bases unmatched. This CDR3 comprises 13 residues. Looked up from germline, CDR1 is SQVTM and CDR2 is ANQGSEA. CDR3 region: CSVQGQKNSPLHF. CDR3 DNA: TGCAGCGTCCAGGGACAGAAAAATTCACCCCTCCACTTT. Variable domain in full (rest from reference TRBV29-1 and TRBJ1-6): SAVISQKPSRDICQRGTSLTIQCQVDSQVTMMFWYRQQPGQSLTLIATANQGSEATYESGFVIDKFPISRPNLTFSTLTVSNMSPEDSSIYLCSVQGQKNSPLHFGNGTRLTVT.

The chain employs TRBV7-6 and TRBJ1-3; the D is unclear. V lost 3 bases to trimming and J lost 0 bases, with 6 bases between them. The germline gives CDR1 SGHVS, CDR2 FNYEAQ. The CDR3 loop spans 14 amino acids. CDR3 nucleotide sequence: TGTGCCAGCAGCTTGGCTTACTCTGGAAACACCATATATTTT. Translating it yields CASSLAYSGNTIYF.

This rearrangement joins TRBV10-3 to TRBJ2-7; no definite D call. Germline V CDR1 and CDR2: ENHRY, SYGVKD. V gave up 10 bases and J gave up 7 bases, with 17 bases separating them. CDR3 length equals 12 residues. The CDR3 DNA sequence: TGTGCCACCGGAGACCAGCCTAAAGAGCAGTACTTC. It is translated as CATGDQPKEQYF.

The chain links TRBV29-1 to TRBJ2-3; D remains unclear. The germline V gene has CDR1 SQVTM and CDR2 ANQGSEA. There are 15 residues in the CDR3. V shed 5 bases and J shed 5 bases, with 20 bases lying between them. The DNA for the CDR3 is TGCAGCGTTTTAGTCCAAGGGTTGGGTCAAGATACGCAGTATTTT. Translating gives CSVLVQGLGQDTQYF.

The rearrangement links TRBV15 to TRBJ2-1; D call uncertain. Trimming took 0 bases from V and 7 from J, leaving 7 bases between them. From germline, CDR1 is LNHNV and CDR2 YYDKDF (reference sequence). There are 13 residues in the CDR3. CDR3 sequence (DNA): TGTGCCACCAGCAGAGATCTGCGGAATGAGCAGTTCTTC. It encodes CATSRDLRNEQFF.

The chain uses TRBV7-2 and TRBJ2-3; D is uncertain. Deletions cut 3 bases from V and 3 bases from J, with 10 bases between. CDR3 length: 14 residues. Looked up from germline, CDR1 is SGHTA and CDR2 is FQGNSA. CDR3 nucleotides: TGTGCCAGCAGCTTCCACCTGGCTACAGATACGCAGTATTTT. Residues: CASSFHLATDTQYF. Complete variable domain (other parts from reference TRBV7-2 and TRBJ2-3): GAGVSQSPSNKVTEKGKDVELRCDPISGHTALYWYRQSLGQGLEFLIYFQGNSAPDKSGLPSDRFSAERTGGSVSTLTIQRTQQEDSAVYLCASSFHLATDTQYFGPGTRLTVL.

The V and J genes are TRBV4-3 and TRBJ2-5, with D hard to call. V was cut by 0 bases and J by 5 bases, with 13 bases left in between. In germline, CDR1 is LGHNA, CDR2 YSLEER. The CDR3 has 15 amino acids. As DNA, the CDR3 is TGCGCCAGCAGCCAAGATCTTGGGGATGGGGAGACCCAGTACTTC. Residues: CASSQDLGDGETQYF.

Of note for this clone: The sample contains more than one DNA sequence encoding this CDR3. The chain has TRBV10-3 and TRBJ2-3; D is uncertain. This CDR3 has 12 residues. Trimming took off 0 bases at V and 2 bases at J, with 0 bases between the two ends. Germline assignment: CDR1 ENHRY and CDR2 SYGVKD. The CDR3 nucleotides are TGTGCCATCAGTGAGTCCACAGATACGCAGTATTTT. This codes for CAISESTDTQYF.

The chain uses TRBV27 and TRBJ2-7, with D possibly TRBD1 on 6 matching bases. V was shortened by 3 bases and J by 6 bases, with 15 bases between the two germline ends. This CDR3 contains 14 residues. From germline, CDR1 is MNHEY and CDR2 SMNVEV (reference sequence). CDR3 loop: CASSLPYRASEQYF. The CDR3 DNA reads as TGTGCCAGCAGTTTGCCTTACAGGGCGAGCGAGCAGTACTTC.

The V gene is TRBV2, the J gene TRBJ1-1; D gene ambiguous. Germline loops: CDR1 SNHLY, CDR2 FYNNEI. The CDR3 has 11 amino acids. DNA for the CDR3: TGTGTCGCGGTCTTGAACACTGAAGCTTTCTTT. Its protein is CVAVLNTEAFF.

The genes are TRBV29-1 and TRBJ2-7, with D possibly being TRBD1 or TRBD2 (7 bases each). Trimming took 7 bases from V and 8 from J, leaving 18 bases between them. This CDR3 has 12 amino acids. In germline, CDR1 is SQVTM, CDR2 ANQGSEA. Here the CDR3 reads CSARGGRGQQYF. The CDR3 coding sequence is TGCAGCGCCCGAGGGGGGAGGGGGCAGCAGTACTTC.

This clone was seen only once. This sequence joins TRBV2 and TRBJ2-7, with 9 bases identical to TRBD2. J lost 2 bases, V lost 10 bases, and 3 bases had no gene match. CDR3 length: 12 residues. From germline, CDR1 is SNHLY and CDR2 FYNNEI. In DNA, the CDR3 is TGTGCCACCGGGACTAGCCCCTACGAGCAGTACTTC. Translation gives CATGTSPYEQYF.

The chain employs TRBV6-5 and TRBJ1-5; D is perhaps TRBD1 (6 bases). V lost 4 bases and J 3 bases, leaving 16 bases between the germline ends. Germline V lookup: CDR1 MNHEY, CDR2 SVGAGI. This CDR3 spans 16 amino acids. Here the CDR3 reads CASSSGGAASNQPQHF. DNA for the CDR3: TGTGCCAGCAGTTCGGGGGGCGCAGCCTCCAATCAGCCCCAGCATTTT.

This chain links TRBV5-4 with TRBJ2-2; 8 bases fit TRBD1. The germline V gene has CDR1 SGHNT and CDR2 YYREEE (reference sequence). The CDR3 sequence is 15 residues long. Trimming removed 4 bases from V and 0 bases from J; junction bases left unmatched: 2. The CDR3 sequence is CASSRTGTNTGELFF. Written as DNA, the CDR3 is TGTGCCAGCAGCCGGACAGGGACGAACACCGGGGAGCTGTTTTTT.

The rearrangement links TRBV6-5 to TRBJ2-3; the D is unclear. The CDR3 is made up of 13 amino acids. Per the germline V gene, CDR1 is MNHEY and CDR2 is SVGAGI. Trimming removed 8 bases at V and 3 bases at J, with 12 bases between. In nucleotides, the CDR3 is TGTGCCAGCTCGGTGGGTGGGACAGATACGCAGTATTTT. This codes for CASSVGGTDTQYF.

The chain joins TRBV28 to TRBJ2-7; a weak D match, TRBD1 (6 bases). CDR3 size: 14 residues. V dropped 5 bases and J dropped 2 bases, with 13 bases sitting between them. The V gene's germline CDR1 is MDHEN and CDR2 SYDVKM. CDR3 nucleotides: TGTGCCAGCAGTGAACAGGGCCTGACCTACGAGCAGTACTTC. Amino acids: CASSEQGLTYEQYF.

The genes are TRBV29-1 and TRBJ2-7; D is unclear. V was pared by 1 base and J by 2 bases, with 12 bases between. The CDR3 totals 14 residues. Germline CDR1 and CDR2: SQVTM and ANQGSEA. Here the CDR3 DNA reads TGCAGCGTTGAAGGTTGGCAGCCTCCCTACGAGCAGTACTTC. This codes for CSVEGWQPPYEQYF.

This rearrangement joins TRBV18 to TRBJ2-3, with a tentative D call TRBD1 (5 bases). The length of the CDR3 is 13 residues. Looked up from germline, CDR1 is KGHSH and CDR2 is LQKENI. V was trimmed by 4 bases and J by 6 bases, leaving 11 bases between them. The CDR3 loop is CASSLREGDTQYF. CDR3 coding DNA: TGTGCCAGCTCACTCAGGGAAGGGGATACGCAGTATTTT.

The gene calls are TRBV29-1 and TRBJ2-3, with a possible D match to TRBD2 (5 bases). CDR3 length: 13 amino acids. The V gene's germline CDR1 is SQVTM and CDR2 ANQGSEA. The V and J ends lost 4 bases and 6 bases respectively, with 14 bases between them. CDR3 bases: TGCAGCGTTGCCCAACGACTACTGGATACGCAGTATTTT. Encoded protein: CSVAQRLLDTQYF.

J is TRBJ1-1 and V is TRBV7-8; maybe TRBD1 (5 bases). Deletions cut 1 base from V and 1 base from J, with 10 bases between. The CDR3 extends over 15 amino acids. Germline CDR1 SGHVS, CDR2 FQNEAQ. The CDR3 is CASSLGTRPNTEAFF. Written as DNA, the CDR3 is TGTGCCAGCAGCTTAGGGACAAGGCCGAACACTGAAGCTTTCTTT.